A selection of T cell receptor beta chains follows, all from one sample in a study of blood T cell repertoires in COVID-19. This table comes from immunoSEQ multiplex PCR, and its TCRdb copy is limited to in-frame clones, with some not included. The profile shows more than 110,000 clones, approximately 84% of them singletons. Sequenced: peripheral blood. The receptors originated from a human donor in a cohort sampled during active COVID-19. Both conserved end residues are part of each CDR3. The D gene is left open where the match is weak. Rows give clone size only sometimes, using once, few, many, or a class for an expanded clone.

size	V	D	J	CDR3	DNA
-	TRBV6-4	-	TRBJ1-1	CASRAQGNTEAFF	TGTGCCAGCAGGGCACAGGGGAACACTGAAGCTTTCTTT
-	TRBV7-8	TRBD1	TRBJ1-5	CASSRDRGVQPQHF	TGTGCCAGCAGCCGAGACAGGGGGGTTCAGCCCCAGCATTTT
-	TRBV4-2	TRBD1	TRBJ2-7	CASSQDTGQVEQYF	TGTGCCAGCAGCCAAGATACGGGACAGGTCGAGCAGTACTTC
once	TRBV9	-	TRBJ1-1	CASSPTGKGAFF	TGTGCCAGCAGCCCCACAGGGAAAGGAGCTTTCTTT
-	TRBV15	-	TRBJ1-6	CATSGPTGGQDSPLHF	TGTGCCACCAGCGGCCCAACCGGGGGGCAAGATTCACCCCTCCACTTT
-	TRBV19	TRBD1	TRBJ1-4	CASSMGTGAEKLFF	TGTGCCAGTAGTATGGGGACAGGGGCCGAAAAACTGTTTTTT
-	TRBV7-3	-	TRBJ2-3	CASSPSGIESTDTQYF	TGTGCCAGCAGTCCTTCGGGGATCGAGAGCACAGATACGCAGTATTTT
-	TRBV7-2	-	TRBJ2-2	CASSLAVGELFF	TGTGCCAGCAGCTTAGCCGTCGGGGAGCTGTTTTTT
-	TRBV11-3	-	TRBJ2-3	CASSSGGTSTDTQYF	TGTGCCAGCAGCTCGGGGGGCACTAGCACAGATACGCAGTATTTT
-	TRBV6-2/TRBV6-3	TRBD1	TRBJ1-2	CASSYTRRGPDGYTF	TGTGCCAGCAGTTACACCCGCAGGGGGCCCGATGGCTACACCTTC
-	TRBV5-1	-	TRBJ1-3	CASSFRGQGNTIYF	TGCGCCAGCAGCTTTAGGGGACAAGGAAACACCATATATTTT
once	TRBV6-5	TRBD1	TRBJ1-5	CASRWDRDQPQHF	TGTGCCAGCAGGTGGGACAGGGATCAGCCCCAGCATTTT
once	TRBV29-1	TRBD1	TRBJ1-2	CSVATGQGLIYGYTF	TGCAGCGTGGCAACCGGACAGGGACTAATCTATGGCTACACCTTC
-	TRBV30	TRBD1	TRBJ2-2	CACPTGGLSTGELFF	TGTGCCTGCCCGACAGGGGGGTTATCCACCGGGGAGCTGTTTTTT
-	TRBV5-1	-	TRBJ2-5	CASSTQTSTQETQYF	TGCGCCAGCAGCACTCAAACTAGTACCCAAGAGACCCAGTACTTC
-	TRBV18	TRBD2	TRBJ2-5	CASSPRGGETQYF	TGTGCCAGCTCACCAAGGGGAGGGGAGACCCAGTACTTC
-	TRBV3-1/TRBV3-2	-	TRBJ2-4	CASSQAGASAKNIQYF	TGTGCCAGCAGCCAAGCAGGGGCCTCGGCCAAAAACATTCAGTACTTC
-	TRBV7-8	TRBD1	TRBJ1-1	CASSPPDRGPYTEAFF	TGTGCCAGCAGCCCCCCGGACAGGGGGCCGTACACTGAAGCTTTCTTT
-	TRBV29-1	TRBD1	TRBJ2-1	CSVMGQGFNEQFF	TGCAGCGTTATGGGACAGGGATTCAATGAGCAGTTCTTC
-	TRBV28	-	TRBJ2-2	CASGGTLNTGELFF	TGTGCCAGCGGAGGGACTTTGAACACCGGGGAGCTGTTTTTT
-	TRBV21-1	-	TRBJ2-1	CASSSPGQTVTYNEQFF	TGTGCCAGCAGTTCCCCGGGACAGACTGTGACCTACAATGAGCAGTTCTTC
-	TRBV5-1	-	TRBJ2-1	CASSRTNNPEVDEQFF	TGCGCCAGCAGCAGGACAAACAACCCCGAGGTAGATGAGCAGTTCTTC
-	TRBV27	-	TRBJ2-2	CASNPEGTMFSNRENTGELFF	TGTGCCAGCAACCCCGAGGGAACCATGTTTTCAAACAGGGAGAACACCGGGGAGCTGTTTTTT
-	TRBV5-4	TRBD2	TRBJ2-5	CASSLPSGAKETQYF	TGTGCCAGCAGCTTGCCAAGCGGGGCCAAAGAGACCCAGTACTTC
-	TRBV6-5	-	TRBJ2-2	CASTLEGGGELFF	TGTGCCAGCACTCTTGAAGGGGGCGGGGAGCTGTTTTTT
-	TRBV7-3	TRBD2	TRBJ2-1	CASSLTGGASYNEQFF	TGTGCCAGCAGCTTAACCGGGGGGGCCTCCTACAATGAGCAGTTCTTC
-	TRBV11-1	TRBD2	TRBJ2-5	CASSLIGGGGETQYF	TGTGCCAGCAGCTTAATAGGCGGGGGAGGAGAGACCCAGTACTTC
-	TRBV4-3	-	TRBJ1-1	CASSQVGRGSEAFF	TGCGCCAGCAGCCAAGTGGGGAGGGGTTCTGAAGCTTTCTTT
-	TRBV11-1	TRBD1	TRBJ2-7	CASSLTGTGIYEQYF	TGTGCCAGCAGCTTAACCGGGACAGGGATCTACGAGCAGTACTTC
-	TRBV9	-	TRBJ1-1	CASSVGQGSMNTEAFF	TGTGCCAGCAGCGTAGGGCAGGGTTCCATGAACACTGAAGCTTTCTTT
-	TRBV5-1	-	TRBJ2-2	CASSFGRQPGELFF	TGCGCCAGCAGCTTCGGCAGGCAGCCCGGGGAGCTGTTTTTT
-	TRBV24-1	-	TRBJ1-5	CATSEGGGPQHF	TGTGCCACCAGTGAAGGAGGAGGGCCCCAGCATTTT
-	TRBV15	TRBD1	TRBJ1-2	CATSADRLYGYTF	TGTGCCACCAGCGCGGACAGGTTGTATGGCTACACCTTC
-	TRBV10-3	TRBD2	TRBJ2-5	CAISDRTSGEETQYF	TGTGCCATCAGTGACAGGACTAGCGGGGAAGAGACCCAGTACTTC
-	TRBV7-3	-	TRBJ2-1	CASSQGLEQFF	TGTGCCAGCAGTCAGGGACTCGAGCAGTTCTTC
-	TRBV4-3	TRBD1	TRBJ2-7	CASSQVLRQGGEQYF	TGCGCCAGCAGCCAAGTCCTTAGACAGGGTGGTGAGCAGTACTTC
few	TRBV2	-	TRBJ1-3	CASRAQVSGNTIYF	TGTGCCAGCAGAGCACAGGTCTCTGGAAACACCATATATTTT
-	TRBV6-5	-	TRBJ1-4	CASSYSKGATNEKLFF	TGTGCCAGCAGTTACTCGAAGGGGGCAACTAATGAAAAACTGTTTTTT
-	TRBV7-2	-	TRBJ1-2	CASSFNPQGLDYGYTF	TGTGCCAGCAGCTTCAACCCACAGGGTTTGGACTATGGCTACACCTTC
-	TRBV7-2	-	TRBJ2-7	CASSLVHGAYEQYF	TGTGCCAGCAGCTTAGTCCACGGAGCCTACGAGCAGTACTTC
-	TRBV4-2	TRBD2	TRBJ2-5	CASSQEGGGEQETQYF	TGTGCCAGCAGCCAAGAAGGCGGGGGGGAGCAAGAGACCCAGTACTTC
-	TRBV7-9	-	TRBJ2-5	CASSLRGTGDQETQYF	TGTGCCAGCAGCTTAAGGGGAACGGGGGACCAAGAGACCCAGTACTTC
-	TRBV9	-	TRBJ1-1	CASSVVRGSTEAFF	TGTGCCAGCAGCGTAGTTAGGGGGAGCACTGAAGCTTTCTTT
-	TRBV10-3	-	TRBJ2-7	CAISESRQLSYEQYF	TGTGCCATCAGTGAGTCAAGACAGCTCTCCTACGAGCAGTACTTC
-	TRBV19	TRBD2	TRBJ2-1	CASSTTSGGQGTYEQFF	TGTGCCAGTAGCACGACTAGCGGGGGCCAAGGGACGTATGAGCAGTTCTTC
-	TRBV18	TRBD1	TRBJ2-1	CASSDRTGGYNEQFF	TGTGCCAGCTCCGACCGGACAGGGGGCTACAATGAGCAGTTCTTC
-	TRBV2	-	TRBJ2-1	CASSPTRALGNEQFF	TGTGCCAGCAGCCCCACGAGGGCTCTGGGGAATGAGCAGTTCTTC
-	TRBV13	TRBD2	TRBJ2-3	CASSLGAGAVDTQYF	TGTGCCAGCAGTTTGGGAGCGGGGGCGGTAGATACGCAGTATTTT
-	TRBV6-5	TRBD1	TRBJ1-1	CASKGQMNTEAFF	TGTGCCAGCAAGGGACAGATGAACACTGAAGCTTTCTTT
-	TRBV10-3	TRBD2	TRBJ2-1	CAISDMTSGGLHEQFF	TGTGCCATCAGTGACATGACTAGCGGGGGTCTTCATGAGCAGTTCTTC
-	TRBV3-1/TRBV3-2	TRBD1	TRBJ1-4	CASSPLGQGFDGRVRAGKLFF	TGTGCCAGCAGCCCCCTCGGACAGGGTTTTGACGGCCGGGTCCGAGCGGGAAAACTGTTTTTT
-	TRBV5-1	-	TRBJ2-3	CASSQQTMGTQYF	TGCGCCAGCAGCCAACAGACGATGGGTACGCAGTATTTT
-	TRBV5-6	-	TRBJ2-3	CASSHLTRPDTQYF	TGTGCCAGCAGCCATCTAACTAGGCCAGATACGCAGTATTTT